The subject of this entry is one T cell receptor beta chain. What it recognizes is unknown. Profiled with immunoSEQ multiplex PCR; TCRdb holds only in-frame clones, not every one. The data show 150,000 to 200,000 clones, just under 85% seen once. With 5 bases removed from V and 5 bases from J, the gap between germline ends came to 9 bases. Per the germline V gene, CDR1 is MDHEN and CDR2 is SYDVKM. The CDR3 contains 13 residues. The data are from a study of cytomegalovirus exposure and HLA in healthy donors. Study-wide results and caveats: In vitro data verified three CMV-associated chains as specific for CMV antigens. The study recorded about 160 TCR beta chains that were cytomegalovirus-associated. A subsequent analysis found that TCR clusters from the first cohort also tended to co-occur in the approximately 130 validation repertoires, with about 95% of cluster scores above 0.

V usage is TRBV28 and J usage is TRBJ1-4; D remains unclear. Specimen: PBMCs. The origin of this receptor is a man between 25 and 39 years old in good health and CMV-seropositive. CDR3 protein: CASSLSTNEKLFF. Here the CDR3 DNA reads TGTGCCAGCAGTCTCAGTACGAATGAAAAACTGTTTTTT.